Detailed here is one T cell receptor (beta chain). Patients at the Seattle site were enrolled during active infection and followed longitudinally. Germline lookup yields CDR1 SGHTA and CDR2 FQGNSA. V lost 3 bases, J lost 8 bases, and 13 bases lay in between. This CDR3 region has 13 residues. Per the original data handling: Amplification of reference gene primers was used by the study to estimate nucleated cell counts. Produced via immunoSEQ multiplex PCR; TCRdb's table is partial and in-frame only. Clonal size and the V and J genes are those of that table, whereas D and trimming came from the DNA. The sample carries tens of thousands of clones, approximately 71% recorded once. This specimen comes from a study of blood T cell repertoires in COVID-19. Study background: Sites across the United States, Italy and Spain contributed samples from acute and convalescent COVID-19. Sources were T cells, B-cell-depleted T cells, or PBMCs; the material itself was cDNA or gDNA.

The V and J genes are TRBV7-2 and TRBJ1-2; D is uncertain. Specimen: peripheral blood. The receptor was derived from a man in his 70s with COVID-19, enrolled during active disease. CDR3 DNA sequence: TGTGCCAGCAGCTTGATAAGCGCAAGAGGCTACACCTTC. Its translation: CASSLISARGYTF.